The 9 T cell receptor beta chains presented below share a single source sample, sequenced in a study of blood T cell repertoires in COVID-19. Libraries were prepared by immunoSEQ multiplex PCR; TCRdb keeps only in-frame clonotypes and omits some of them. Here the sample spans a few hundred thousand clones, 80% to 90% being singletons. Input material: peripheral blood. These receptors were taken from a woman aged 70 to 79 with acute or convalescent COVID-19.

The CDR3, as DNA: TGCGCCAGCAGCTTGACAGCGGGGGGGTACACAGATACGCAGTATTTT. Translated, it gives CASSLTAGGYTDTQYF. This sequence joins TRBV5-1 and TRBJ2-3, with TRBD2 matching over 10 bases. The CDR3 is 16 residues long. V lost 1 base to trimming and J lost 2 bases; unmatched junction nucleotides: 4. The germline CDR1 and CDR2 sequences are SGHRS and YFSETQ. Complete variable domain (other parts from reference TRBV5-1 and TRBJ2-3): KAGVTQTPRYLIKTRGQQVTLSCSPISGHRSVSWYQQTPGQGLQFLFEYFSETQRNKGNFPGRFSGRQFSNSRSEMNVSTLELGDSALYLCASSLTAGGYTDTQYFGPGTRLTVL.

The chain links TRBV3-1 (or the pseudogene TRBV3-2) to TRBJ1-1; 11 bases match TRBD1. V was pared by 4 bases and J by 11 bases, with 9 bases of the junction left unmatched. CDR1 and CDR2 (germline): LGHDT, YNNKEL (reference sequence). This CDR3 has 14 residues. This CDR3 reads CASSPPGQGAVAFF. Here the CDR3 DNA reads TGTGCCAGCAGCCCGCCAGGACAGGGGGCGGTTGCTTTCTTT.

Comment on this clone: Within the sample, other DNA sequences also encode this same CDR3. The chain employs TRBV12-3 or TRBV12-4 and TRBJ1-2, with unresolved D. The CDR3 runs to 12 residues. Trimming removed 5 bases from V and 5 bases from J, with 9 bases in between. The DNA for the CDR3 is TGTGCCAGCAGTCCGGGAGGGTATGGCTACACCTTC. It is translated as CASSPGGYGYTF.

V gene TRBV27 combines with J gene TRBJ1-2, with 12 positions matching TRBD1. The CDR3 covers 15 residues. V gave up 7 bases and J gave up 9 bases; unmatched junction bases: 12. Per the germline V gene, CDR1 is MNHEY and CDR2 is SMNVEV (reference sequence). Here the CDR3 reads CASTTAGQGATSYTF. As DNA, the CDR3 is TGTGCCAGCACTACCGCGGGACAGGGGGCGACTAGCTACACCTTC.

The CDR3 nucleotides read TGTGCCAGCAAAAAGACAGGTACCAATTCACCCCTCCACTTT. Residues: CASKKTGTNSPLHF. This sequence joins TRBV2 and TRBJ1-6, with D possibly matching TRBD1 (6 bases). Trimming left V 7 bases short and J 7 bases short, with 14 bases between. Germline V gene sequence: CDR1 SNHLY, CDR2 FYNNEI. The CDR3 is 14 residues long.

The genes are TRBV7-6 and TRBJ2-3; D unclear. V lost 2 bases, J lost 3 bases, and 12 bases lay in between. CDR3 size: 15 residues. Per germline, CDR1 SGHVS and CDR2 FNYEAQ. This CDR3 reads CASSLQASFTDTQYF. CDR3 sequence (DNA): TGTGCCAGCAGCTTACAAGCCTCGTTTACAGATACGCAGTATTTT.

The chain couples TRBV6-5 to TRBJ1-1; D gene ambiguous. V lost 8 bases and J 3 bases, leaving 19 bases between the germline ends. CDR3 length equals 15 residues. CDR1 MNHEY and CDR2 SVGAGI come from the germline V gene. CDR3 residues: CASLKMRPQDTEAFF. The CDR3, as DNA: TGTGCCAGCCTAAAAATGAGACCGCAGGACACTGAAGCTTTCTTT.

A few counts support this clone. The chain combines TRBV6-5 with TRBJ2-2; the D gene is possibly TRBD1 (6 bases). The CDR3 totals 15 residues. Germline V gene data show CDR1 as MNHEY and CDR2 as SVGAGI. Trimming stripped 6 bases from V and 3 bases from J, with 14 bases between. The CDR3 sequence: CASRLMDSDTGELFF. The CDR3 nucleotides are TGTGCCAGCAGATTAATGGACAGCGACACCGGGGAGCTGTTTTTT.

The chain employs TRBV6-1 and TRBJ1-2; unclear D gene. The V end lost 8 bases, the J end lost 6 bases, and 10 bases lay between the germline ends. The CDR3 is 11 amino acids. Germline V lookup: CDR1 MNHNS, CDR2 SASEGT. The DNA of the CDR3 is TGTGCCAGCTCTACCTTGAATGGCTACACCTTC. Protein product: CASSTLNGYTF.